A selection of T cell receptor beta chains follows, all from one sample in a study of blood T cell repertoires in COVID-19. Clones were read by immunoSEQ multiplex PCR, and TCRdb kept only the in-frame ones, dropping some. The sample holds 150,000 to 170,000 clones, 65% to 90% seen once. The specimen was peripheral blood. Receptors were obtained from a woman aged 55-69 years with COVID-19, enrolled during active disease. Each CDR3 is given without its conserved first and last residue. Rows give clone size only sometimes, using once, few, many, or a class for an expanded clone.

clone size: NA; V gene: TRBV6-1; CDR3 length: 17; J gene: TRBJ1-1; CDR3 protein: ASSEVGGQGKRMNTEAF
clone size: NA; V gene: TRBV12-3/TRBV12-4; CDR3 length: 11; J gene: TRBJ1-2; CDR3 protein: ASSSRGRVGYT
clone size: NA; V gene: TRBV6-1; CDR3 length: 13; J gene: TRBJ1-2; CDR3 protein: ASSEWQQVNYGYT
clone size: NA; V gene: TRBV3-1/TRBV3-2; CDR3 length: 11; J gene: TRBJ1-3; CDR3 protein: ASSRDTRNTIY
clone size: NA; V gene: TRBV15; CDR3 length: 14; J gene: TRBJ1-5; CDR3 protein: ATSRIRTGQDQPQH
clone size: NA; V gene: TRBV27; CDR3 length: 14; J gene: TRBJ1-3; CDR3 protein: ASSLSGPASGNTIY
clone size: NA; V gene: TRBV11-2; CDR3 length: 14; J gene: TRBJ1-3; CDR3 protein: ASSLAAPGQGNTIY
clone size: few; V gene: TRBV12-5; CDR3 length: 13; J gene: TRBJ2-5; CDR3 protein: ASGLGSGGMRTQY
clone size: NA; V gene: TRBV5-4; CDR3 length: 12; J gene: TRBJ2-2; CDR3 protein: ASSKDRGGGELF
clone size: NA; V gene: TRBV2; CDR3 length: 11; J gene: TRBJ2-2; CDR3 protein: ASKRENTGELF
clone size: many; V gene: TRBV7-8; CDR3 length: 16; J gene: TRBJ2-2; CDR3 protein: ALARTSGRASNTGELF
clone size: once; V gene: TRBV19; CDR3 length: 13; J gene: TRBJ1-4; CDR3 protein: ASTRLGTGGEKLF
clone size: NA; V gene: TRBV6-2/TRBV6-3; CDR3 length: 13; J gene: TRBJ1-1; CDR3 protein: ASSPRPDRASEAF